The rows below give T cell receptor beta chains drawn from one sample of a study of response to subunit inactivated influenza vaccine. MiXCR, run by TCRdb on the RT-PCR reads, gives a single entry per CDR3 protein. The repertoire includes some 150,000 distinct CDR3 sequences, about an eighth of them detected once, and 25% to 30% sits in the top ten. This same sample was also taken into another study, of T cells expressing NK-cell markers.

Specimen: CD8+ T cells sorted from PBMCs, collected less than 13 days after vaccination. These receptors all come from a man aged 45-65 years who received an inactivated influenza vaccine. The CDR3 runs from the conserved cysteine through the conserved F or W. The D gene is left open where the match is weak. Clone size appears in some rows only: once, few, many, or a class for an expanded clone.

DNA: TGTGCCAGCAGCTTCTACAGGCCAATCGCTGAGCAGTACTTC
CDR3: CASSFYRPIAEQYF
J: TRBJ2-7
V: TRBV11-2
size: many
D: -

DNA: TGCAGCGCCCGGGACAGGGGGGTGGGTCAGCATGCCCAGTACTTC
CDR3: CSARDRGVGQHAQYF
J: TRBJ2-5
V: TRBV29-1
size: -
D: TRBD1

DNA: TGTGCCAGCAGTTTTTGGCGGGACTCCTACAATGAGCAGTTCTTC
CDR3: CASSFWRDSYNEQFF
J: TRBJ2-1
V: TRBV12-3/TRBV12-4
size: few
D: -

DNA: TGCGCCAGCAGAGCCCTAGCGGGGGGAAGCTCCTACAATGAGCAGTTCTTC
CDR3: CASRALAGGSSYNEQFF
J: TRBJ2-1
V: TRBV4-1
size: few
D: TRBD2

DNA: TGTGCCAGCAGTCAACCAGAGGGGGCGGCTAATGAAAAACTGTTTTTT
CDR3: CASSQPEGAANEKLFF
J: TRBJ1-4
V: TRBV28
size: few
D: TRBD1

DNA: TGTGCCAGCAGTGTCGGCGGGAGCCACAATGAGCAGTTCTTC
CDR3: CASSVGGSHNEQFF
J: TRBJ2-1
V: TRBV12-3/TRBV12-4
size: few
D: TRBD2

DNA: TGCAGCGCTGGGGGCTCAGGGGGCACCGGGGAGCTGTTTTTT
CDR3: CSAGGSGGTGELFF
J: TRBJ2-2
V: TRBV29-1
size: few
D: TRBD1

DNA: TGTGCCAGCAGTTTATTAGTGGACAGAAACAATGAGCAGTTCTTC
CDR3: CASSLLVDRNNEQFF
J: TRBJ2-1
V: TRBV27
size: -
D: -

DNA: TGTGCCAGTAGTGCCACCCGGGACAGGGGGCGCGTGGAGACCCAGTACTTC
CDR3: CASSATRDRGRVETQYF
J: TRBJ2-5
V: TRBV19
size: -
D: TRBD1

DNA: TGTGCCAGCAGCTTGCGGGGCAACTACGAGCAGTACTTC
CDR3: CASSLRGNYEQYF
J: TRBJ2-7
V: TRBV5-8
size: few
D: -

DNA: TGTGCCAGCAGTCCCGACAGGGGACCGACCTACGAGCAGTACTTC
CDR3: CASSPDRGPTYEQYF
J: TRBJ2-7
V: TRBV28
size: few
D: TRBD1

DNA: TGTGCCAGCAGCTTAATGGGTGGATATTACAACACCGGGGAGCTGTTTTTT
CDR3: CASSLMGGYYNTGELFF
J: TRBJ2-2
V: TRBV7-3
size: many
D: -

DNA: TGTGCCAGCAGTTTACCCGGGGGGGCCTACGAGCAGTACTTC
CDR3: CASSLPGGAYEQYF
J: TRBJ2-7
V: TRBV12-3/TRBV12-4
size: many
D: TRBD2

DNA: TGCAGCGTGCCCAAGGGACAGATCGGCCCCAGGATAGTCGGTGAGCAGTTCTTC
CDR3: CSVPKGQIGPRIVGEQFF
J: TRBJ2-1
V: TRBV29-1
size: -
D: TRBD1

DNA: TGTGCTAGCAGCTTAGGCAGGGGGCCCCGGGAGGAGCAGTACTTC
CDR3: CASSLGRGPREEQYF
J: TRBJ2-7
V: TRBV7-7
size: -
D: TRBD1

DNA: TGTGCCAGTAGTTTGGGGACGGGTATGGATACGCAGTATTTT
CDR3: CASSLGTGMDTQYF
J: TRBJ2-3
V: TRBV19
size: few
D: -

DNA: TGTGCCTGGAGTAAACGGACAGGGGGCTGGTACGAGCAGTACTTC
CDR3: CAWSKRTGGWYEQYF
J: TRBJ2-7
V: TRBV30
size: few
D: TRBD1

DNA: TGTGCCAGCACCAAGGGGCAGGCAGGCTATAATTCACCCCTCCACTTT
CDR3: CASTKGQAGYNSPLHF
J: TRBJ1-6
V: TRBV7-8
size: -
D: -

DNA: TGCGCCAGCAGCCGATCGGGACACTACGAGCAGTACTTC
CDR3: CASSRSGHYEQYF
J: TRBJ2-7
V: TRBV4-1
size: few
D: -

DNA: TGTGCCAGCAGCTTAGCATGGGGGCGGGAGATCACCGGGGAGCTGTTTTTT
CDR3: CASSLAWGREITGELFF
J: TRBJ2-2
V: TRBV7-2
size: few
D: -

DNA: TGCGCCAGCAGCTTACTGGGGGCCGGCGATGAGCAGTTCTTC
CDR3: CASSLLGAGDEQFF
J: TRBJ2-1
V: TRBV4-1
size: few
D: -

DNA: TGTGCCAGCAGTTTTGCGGGGGGTGGCAATGAGCAGTTCTTC
CDR3: CASSFAGGGNEQFF
J: TRBJ2-1
V: TRBV12-3/TRBV12-4
size: -
D: TRBD2

DNA: TGTGCCAGCAGCTTCCGGGACCCTGGGGCCGGGGAGCTGTTTTTT
CDR3: CASSFRDPGAGELFF
J: TRBJ2-2
V: TRBV7-6
size: few
D: -

DNA: TGTGCCACCAGCGGACTAGCGGGAGCAGATACGCAGTATTTT
CDR3: CATSGLAGADTQYF
J: TRBJ2-3
V: TRBV27
size: many
D: TRBD2

DNA: TGTGCCAGCAGTTACCGCCTCTTAGATGGAAGGTACACCGGGGAGCTGTTTTTT
CDR3: CASSYRLLDGRYTGELFF
J: TRBJ2-2
V: TRBV6-2/TRBV6-3
size: many
D: -

DNA: TGTGCCAGCAGTATCCTCACAGGGGTCCCTGAAAAACTGTTTTTT
CDR3: CASSILTGVPEKLFF
J: TRBJ1-4
V: TRBV28
size: few
D: TRBD1

DNA: TGTGCCAGCAGTGACCCTAGCGGGGGGCCTTACAATGAGCAGTTCTTC
CDR3: CASSDPSGGPYNEQFF
J: TRBJ2-1
V: TRBV2
size: few
D: TRBD2

DNA: TGTGCCAGCAGTGAGCTCAGTAGCACCGGGGAGCTGTTTTTT
CDR3: CASSELSSTGELFF
J: TRBJ2-2
V: TRBV6-1
size: few
D: -

DNA: TGTGCCAGCAGCTTAGGGTTGGGTATTGGTGAGCAGTACTTC
CDR3: CASSLGLGIGEQYF
J: TRBJ2-7
V: TRBV7-9
size: -
D: -

DNA: TGTGCCAGCATTGGGCGTTCGTGGCATGGGAGGACAGATACGCAGTATTTT
CDR3: CASIGRSWHGRTDTQYF
J: TRBJ2-3
V: TRBV7-9
size: few
D: -

DNA: TGCAGTGCTAGGCGACTAGCGGGGGGTTCAGATACGCAGTATTTT
CDR3: CSARRLAGGSDTQYF
J: TRBJ2-3
V: TRBV20-1
size: few
D: TRBD2

DNA: TGTGCCAGCAGTTTGTCCAGAACGGGGAATGAGCAGTTCTTC
CDR3: CASSLSRTGNEQFF
J: TRBJ2-1
V: TRBV12-3/TRBV12-4
size: -
D: -

DNA: TGTGCCAGCAGTTGGATTCGTAGCAATCAGCCCCAGCATTTT
CDR3: CASSWIRSNQPQHF
J: TRBJ1-5
V: TRBV6-2/TRBV6-3
size: -
D: -

DNA: TGTGCCAGCAGTCTCAGCGGGGGTTCCTACAATGAGCAGTTCTTC
CDR3: CASSLSGGSYNEQFF
J: TRBJ2-1
V: TRBV9
size: few
D: TRBD2

DNA: TGTGCCATATTGGGGGCGGACCTAGCCAAAAACATTCAGTACTTC
CDR3: CAILGADLAKNIQYF
J: TRBJ2-4
V: TRBV7-9
size: few
D: -

DNA: TGTGCCAGCAGCTTGGACCCTTACAGGGGGTTTGTACCCGGGGAGCTGTTTTTT
CDR3: CASSLDPYRGFVPGELFF
J: TRBJ2-2
V: TRBV11-2
size: few
D: TRBD1

DNA: TGTGCCAGCAGCAAAGCTCGCAGGCGAGACAATGAGCAGTTCTTC
CDR3: CASSKARRRDNEQFF
J: TRBJ2-1
V: TRBV21-1
size: many
D: -

DNA: TGTGCCAGTAGTATGGGTTTAATCTACGAGCAGTACTTC
CDR3: CASSMGLIYEQYF
J: TRBJ2-7
V: TRBV19
size: -
D: -

DNA: TGTGCCACCAGTGAGAGAGGGGAAAGGTGGTGCTTC
CDR3: CATSERGERWCF
J: TRBJ2-4
V: TRBV24-1
size: -
D: -

DNA: TGTGCCAGCAGCCAAGGTGGGACTAGCGGGAGGGCCTGGCAGGTCATTCAGTACTTC
CDR3: CASSQGGTSGRAWQVIQYF
J: TRBJ2-4
V: TRBV3-1
size: -
D: TRBD2

DNA: TGTGCCAGCCGATCGGCTGCTAACTATGGCTACACCTTC
CDR3: CASRSAANYGYTF
J: TRBJ1-2
V: TRBV28
size: many
D: -

DNA: TGTGCCAGCAGCGATAGCGGGGGGGCTGTAGATACGCAGTATTTT
CDR3: CASSDSGGAVDTQYF
J: TRBJ2-3
V: TRBV7-8
size: -
D: TRBD2

DNA: TGTGCCAGCAGACAAGGGACAGGAGGCGGACAGCCCCAGCATTTT
CDR3: CASRQGTGGGQPQHF
J: TRBJ1-5
V: TRBV12-3/TRBV12-4
size: few
D: TRBD1

DNA: TGCAGTGCTAATTTCGATGGCTACACCTTC
CDR3: CSANFDGYTF
J: TRBJ1-2
V: TRBV20-1
size: few
D: -

DNA: TGTGCCAGCAGCGTAGGGGGCGGGAGGGCCGCGGTTACGCAGTATTTT
CDR3: CASSVGGGRAAVTQYF
J: TRBJ2-3
V: TRBV9
size: -
D: TRBD2

DNA: TGTGCCAGCAGCAGGAGTCTAGCGCGCTACAATGAGCAGTTCTTC
CDR3: CASSRSLARYNEQFF
J: TRBJ2-1
V: TRBV14
size: few
D: -